This T cell receptor beta chain was captured in a study of shared clonotypes between healthy human individuals. Findings of the study overall: Among donors, the sharing of clonotypes was expected to be influenced by sequencing depth.

Points on this clone: Its antigen is unknown.

Trimming took off 10 bases at V and 3 bases at J, with 14 bases between the two ends. CDR3 size: 13 residues. CDR1 and CDR2 (germline): MDHEN, SYDVKM. What was sequenced on ten immunoSEQ deep assay plates was unsorted PBMC DNA. Assay: immunoSEQ multiplex PCR; the TCRdb copy retains only in-frame clones and omits some. Of about 480,000 clones listed, approximately 79% are singletons. For unsorted samples, genomic DNA was extracted from about 90 million PBMCs. The origin of this receptor is a woman aged 40 to 50 in good health. Some clones in this sample may be carry-over from other donors' samples. The rearrangement uses TRBV28 and TRBJ2-3; no definite D call. The sequenced material came from PBMCs. The CDR3 is CATRGMETDTQYF. The CDR3 DNA reads TGTGCCACCCGAGGCATGGAAACAGATACGCAGTATTTT.